Following are 27 T cell receptor beta chains from one sample sequenced in a study of blood T cell repertoires in COVID-19. This table comes from immunoSEQ multiplex PCR, and its TCRdb copy is limited to in-frame clones, with some not included. The table lists about 210,000 clones, 70% to 90% of them singletons. Sequencing was done on a sample of PBMCs or T cells enriched from blood (not recorded which). Receptors were obtained from a man aged 35 to 55 who had recovered from COVID-19.

The gene calls are TRBV7-9 and TRBJ1-1, with D possibly TRBD1 on 5 matching bases. Between the trimmed V and J ends, which lost 5 bases and 4 bases, there was a span of 14 bases. CDR3 size: 14 residues. CDR1 and CDR2 from the germline V gene are SEHNR and FQNEAQ (reference sequence). This chain's CDR3 is CASSQEGVGTEAFF. The CDR3 region has the DNA TGTGCCAGCAGCCAAGAAGGGGTCGGCACTGAAGCTTTCTTT.

The chain recombines TRBV7-8 with TRBJ1-3; 9 positions match TRBD1. The V gene end was trimmed by 2 bases and the J gene end by 4 bases; junction bases not matched to a gene: 3. Germline V gives CDR1 SGHVS, CDR2 FQNEAQ. CDR3 length: 15 amino acids. CDR3 in DNA: TGTGCCAGCAGCTTATGGACAGGGGACGGAAACACCATATATTTT. It is translated as CASSLWTGDGNTIYF.

This chain connects TRBV3-1 (or the pseudogene TRBV3-2) to TRBJ2-7, with 7 bases identical to TRBD2. The CDR3 extends over 15 amino acids. The V gene end was trimmed by 1 base and the J gene end by 0 bases; junction bases not matched to a gene: 3. CDR1 is LGHDT and CDR2 is YNNKEL in the germline V gene (reference sequence). In DNA form, the CDR3 reads TGTGCCAGCAGCCAAGCCAGCGGGGTCTCCTACGAGCAGTACTTC. Translation: CASSQASGVSYEQYF.

The chain joins TRBV14 to TRBJ2-4; 9 positions agree with TRBD1. The length of the CDR3 is 15 residues. CDR1 is SGHDN and CDR2 is FVKESK in the germline V gene. V dropped 4 bases and J dropped 13; count of bases not matched to a gene: 14. The DNA of the CDR3 is TGTGCCAGCAGCCGAGTAGCCGGGACAGGGACCTACCAGTACTTC. It translates to CASSRVAGTGTYQYF.

This chain links TRBV7-2 with TRBJ1-2, with D possibly being TRBD1 (5 bases). CDR3 size: 14 residues. Trimming took off 5 bases at V and 3 bases at J, with 13 bases between the two ends. CDR1 and CDR2 from the germline V gene are SGHTA and FQGNSA. CDR3 loop: CASSPRQNHYGYTF. CDR3 DNA: TGTGCCAGCAGCCCTAGACAGAATCACTATGGCTACACCTTC.

This clone appeared once. The rearrangement uses TRBV4-1 and TRBJ2-5; tentatively, D is TRBD2 (5 bases). Trimming shortened V by 3 bases and J by 5 bases, and 10 bases separated the two germline ends. The V gene's germline CDR1 is MGHRA and CDR2 YSYEKL. The CDR3 length is 13 residues. CDR3 sequence: CASSQGSRETQYF. The CDR3 DNA sequence: TGCGCCAGCAGCCAGGGGAGTAGGGAGACCCAGTACTTC.

This clone has only a few counts. The chain uses TRBV6-6 and TRBJ2-3, with TRBD2 matching 10 bases. V trimming: 5 bases; J trimming: 0 bases; junction bases outside the gene matches: 11. The CDR3 runs 18 residues. From germline, CDR1 is MNHNY and CDR2 SVGAGI (reference sequence). The chain's CDR3 is CASSPLLAGPSSTDTQYF. CDR3 in DNA: TGTGCCAGCAGTCCCCTACTAGCGGGACCTTCTAGCACAGATACGCAGTATTTT.

The chain couples TRBV11-2 to TRBJ1-5, with a possible D match to TRBD1 (6 bases). The CDR3 has 17 amino acids. Trimming left V 0 bases short and J 2 bases short, with 14 bases between. The germline CDR1 and CDR2 sequences are SGHAT and FQNNGV. The CDR3 DNA is TGTGCCAGCAGCTTAGATCGCCAGGGGTACGGCAATCAGCCCCAGCATTTT. Translated: CASSLDRQGYGNQPQHF.

The CDR3 region has the DNA TGTGCCACCAGTGACCCTGGACTAGCGGGGAACAATGAGCAGTTCTTC. As protein: CATSDPGLAGNNEQFF. The V and J genes are TRBV24-1 and TRBJ2-1; 12 bases match TRBD2. The CDR3 length is 16 residues. Germline CDR1 is KGHDR and CDR2 is SFDVKD. V lost 4 bases, J lost 5 bases, and 5 bases stayed unmatched.

The CDR3: CASSQVPSGISYEQYF. The DNA of the CDR3 is TGCGCCAGCAGCCAAGTTCCAAGCGGGATATCCTACGAGCAGTACTTC. The V call is TRBV4-1, the J call TRBJ2-7; the match to TRBD2 covers 7 bases. Germline V gene lookup returns CDR1 MGHRA and CDR2 YSYEKL. The CDR3 has 16 amino acids. Trimming cost V 1 base and J 1 base; bases outside gene matches: 7.

This clone was observed once. The chain uses TRBV5-1 and TRBJ1-2; perhaps TRBD1 as D (6 bases). Germline CDR1 is SGHRS and CDR2 is YFSETQ. V was cut by 0 bases and J by 8 bases, with 8 bases left in between. The CDR3 is 12 residues long. CDR3 in DNA: TGCGCCAGCAGCTTGGCGGGACACGGCTACACCTTC. Its translation: CASSLAGHGYTF.

The V call is TRBV2, the J call TRBJ1-1; no clear D gene. This CDR3 comprises 11 residues. Germline-derived CDR1 and CDR2 are SNHLY and FYNNEI. The V and J ends lost 8 bases and 2 bases respectively, with 6 bases between them. CDR3 nucleotide sequence: TGTGCCAGCGGCAGAAACACTGAAGCTTTCTTT. This sequence encodes CASGRNTEAFF.

The sample holds one count of this clone. V gene TRBV5-5 combines with J gene TRBJ2-1; TRBD2 matches 7 bases. Germline assignment: CDR1 SGHKS and CDR2 YYEKEE (reference sequence). V dropped 7 bases and J dropped 5; count of bases not matched to a gene: 9. CDR3 size: 14 residues. The CDR3 here is CASERLAVNNEQFF. DNA of the CDR3: TGTGCCAGCGAGCGCCTAGCGGTCAACAATGAGCAGTTCTTC.

This chain connects TRBV5-6 to TRBJ1-5; TRBD1 might be the D (5 bases). CDR1 is SGHDT, CDR2 YYEEEE, per germline. The CDR3 length is 15 residues. The V end lost 3 bases, the J end lost 5 bases, and 15 bases lay between the germline ends. CDR3 region: CASSSVTAWDQPQHF. The CDR3 DNA reads as TGTGCCAGCAGCTCGGTGACAGCATGGGATCAGCCCCAGCATTTT.

The rearrangement joins TRBV11-2 to TRBJ2-1; D is unresolved. CDR3 size: 14 residues. With 4 bases removed from V and 0 bases from J, the gap between germline ends came to 7 bases. Germline CDR1 reads SGHAT; CDR2 reads FQNNGV. The CDR3, as DNA: TGTGCCAGCAGCTCATCCAACTCCTACAATGAGCAGTTCTTC. Its protein product is CASSSSNSYNEQFF.

The V gene is TRBV7-8, the J gene TRBJ1-1; TRBD1 agrees at 7 bases. The CDR3 spans 14 residues. V gave up 3 bases and J gave up 5 bases; unmatched junction bases: 6. Germline V gene data show CDR1 as SGHVS and CDR2 as FQNEAQ. The CDR3 here is CASSFSGGQTEAFF. In DNA form, the CDR3 reads TGTGCCAGCAGCTTCTCAGGGGGACAAACTGAAGCTTTCTTT.

This sequence joins TRBV11-1 and TRBJ1-3; D gene unclear. The CDR3 loop spans 15 amino acids. Germline V gene sequence: CDR1 SGHAT, CDR2 FQDESV (reference sequence). Trimming left V 8 bases short and J 0 bases short, with 14 bases between. This CDR3 is CASSEQTSSGNTIYF. The CDR3, as DNA: TGTGCCAGCTCGGAGCAAACATCCTCTGGAAACACCATATATTTT. The full variable domain, in which reference TRBV11-1 and TRBJ1-3 provide the parts outside the CDR3, is EAEVAQSPRYKITEKSQAVAFWCDPISGHATLYWYRQILGQGPELLVQFQDESVVDDSQLPKDRFSAERLKGVDSTLKIQPAELGDSAMYLCASSEQTSSGNTIYFGEGSWLTVV.

V usage is TRBV30 and J usage is TRBJ2-2; D possibly corresponds to TRBD1 (6 bases). Trimming shortened V by 0 bases and J by 1 base, and 12 bases separated the two germline ends. This CDR3 comprises 16 residues. Germline values: CDR1 GTSNPN, CDR2 SVGIG (reference sequence). The CDR3 spells CAWSVHRAGNTGELFF. The CDR3 DNA is TGTGCCTGGAGTGTACACAGGGCAGGGAACACCGGGGAGCTGTTTTTT.

The chain uses TRBV21-1 and TRBJ2-7; the table assigns TRBD2, which was not confirmed against the DNA. TRBV21-1 is classified as a pseudogene. There are 16 residues in the CDR3. This chain's CDR3 is CASSQPGRDLAYEQYF. CDR3 nucleotides: TGTGCCAGCAGCCAACCAGGGAGGGACTTAGCCTACGAGCAGTACTTC.

The rearrangement links TRBV4-1 to TRBJ2-7; tentative D call: TRBD1 (5 bases). The CDR3 runs 16 residues. V lost 0 bases, J lost 2 bases, and 14 bases lay in between. Germline V CDR1 and CDR2: MGHRA, YSYEKL. The CDR3 DNA follows: TGCGCCAGCAGCCAAGATAGGGGCTCGCTGCCCTACGAGCAGTACTTC. It codes for CASSQDRGSLPYEQYF.

The V gene is TRBV19, the J gene TRBJ2-2, with a weak D call TRBD1 (5 bases). The CDR3 has 17 residues. The germline V gene has CDR1 LNHDA and CDR2 SQIVND (reference sequence). Trimming took off 5 bases at V and 6 bases at J, with 22 bases between the two ends. CDR3 coding DNA: TGTGCCAGTAGTCCTTGGTTGGCAGGGAAAGGTGCCGGGGAGCTGTTTTTT. It specifies CASSPWLAGKGAGELFF.

The chain links TRBV7-9 to TRBJ2-7; D not resolved. V dropped 1 base and J dropped 5 bases, with 12 bases sitting between them. The CDR3 runs 14 residues. CDR1 is SEHNR and CDR2 is FQNEAQ in the germline V gene (reference sequence). In DNA form, the CDR3 reads TGTGCCAGCAGCTTAGGATCCGGTATCGACGAGCAGTACTTC. It encodes CASSLGSGIDEQYF.

The V and J genes are TRBV12-3 or TRBV12-4 and TRBJ1-5; no firm D call. V was clipped by 6 bases and J by 3 bases, with 6 bases between them. This CDR3 spans 12 amino acids. The CDR3 reads CASRTVNQPQHF. CDR3 nucleotide sequence: TGTGCCAGCAGAACGGTCAATCAGCCCCAGCATTTT.

The chain uses TRBV6-5 and TRBJ1-2, with TRBD1 matching over 7 bases. The CDR3 extends over 15 amino acids. Trimming took 5 bases from V and 8 from J; bases not matched to a gene: 14. Germline CDR1 is MNHEY and CDR2 is SVGAGI. The CDR3 DNA reads TGTGCCAGCAGTCTTCGGGACAGAGCCCGTTCGGGCTACACCTTC. This translates into CASSLRDRARSGYTF.

The V call is TRBV19, the J call TRBJ2-3; 9 nucleotides line up with TRBD1. The junction had 4 bases not matched to a gene; V was cut back by 3 bases and J by 3 bases. Germline V lookup: CDR1 LNHDA, CDR2 SQIVND (reference sequence). CDR3 length equals 15 residues. The CDR3 sequence is CASSIRDRVTDTQYF. As DNA, the CDR3 is TGTGCCAGTAGTATCCGGGACAGGGTTACAGATACGCAGTATTTT.

The chain combines TRBV6-4 with TRBJ1-4; 8 positions agree with TRBD1. CDR1 is MRHNA and CDR2 is SNTAGT in the germline V gene. J gave up 3 bases and V 2 bases, and 2 bases lay outside the gene matches. This CDR3 contains 15 residues. The DNA for the CDR3 is TGTGCCAGCAGTGACGGGACAGGACCTAATGAAAAACTGTTTTTT. Its translation: CASSDGTGPNEKLFF.

The chain carries TRBV14 and TRBJ1-2; D gene ambiguous. V lost 2 bases, J lost 3 bases, and 13 bases lay in between. The germline V gene has CDR1 SGHDN and CDR2 FVKESK. This CDR3 is 15 amino acids long. In nucleotides, the CDR3 is TGTGCCAGCAGCCAATCGTCTCTAGGAGACTATGGCTACACCTTC. This translates into CASSQSSLGDYGYTF.